This T cell receptor (beta chain) was recovered during a study of blood T cell repertoires in COVID-19. Study context: Italy, Spain and the United States were the sources of the convalescent and acute COVID-19 samples. T cells, B-cell-depleted T cells, or PBMCs provided the cDNA or gDNA that served as material.

Per the authors' pipeline: Cell counts per sample came from amplifying reference gene primers. Repertoires were generated with immunoSEQ multiplex PCR, while TCRdb's copy carries only in-frame clones and drops some. Clone size and V and J calls were adopted from that table, with D and trimming inferred from the DNA. The data show approximately 100,000 clones, with nearly 90% seen just once and about 4.2% held by the top ten. V lost 5 bases and J lost 1, with 11 bases in between. Germline CDR1 MNHEY, CDR2 SMNVEV (reference sequence). The CDR3 contains 14 residues. The sequenced sample consisted of peripheral blood. The gene calls are TRBV27 and TRBJ1-1; no firm D call. The TCR was taken from a man between 65 and 85 years old with acute or convalescent COVID-19. The CDR3 DNA reads TGTGCCAGCAGTCCCCAGAGCGGGAACACTGAAGCTTTCTTT. Residues: CASSPQSGNTEAFF.